The 6 T cell receptor beta chains below all came from one sample that was sequenced in a study of T cells in Graves' hyperthyroidism and ophthalmopathy. TCR beta CDR3 regions were amplified from RNA. TCR CDR3 regions were first amplified by RT-PCR with HTBI primers. One entry per CDR3 protein results from TCRdb running MiXCR on the multiplex PCR reads. This table has roughly 200,000 distinct CDR3 sequences, around 17% appearing once. Sequencing was carried out using blood. The receptor set was obtained from a man aged 40-55 years with Graves' hyperthyroidism.

The sample holds many counts of this clonotype. The rearrangement joins TRBV11-2 to TRBJ2-4, with a tentative D call TRBD2 (6 bases). V lost 5 bases and J 6 bases, leaving 20 bases between the germline ends. Germline V CDR1 and CDR2: SGHAT, FQNNGV. The CDR3 runs to 16 residues. Written as DNA, the CDR3 is TGTGCCAGCAGCCCCTCGCCCGTGTCCGGGGGAAACATTCAGTACTTC. It is translated as CASSPSPVSGGNIQYF.

This clonotype has a count of ten or more. CDR3 protein: CASSLAETAYTDTQYF. In DNA form, the CDR3 reads TGCGCCAGCAGCTTGGCGGAGACAGCCTACACAGATACGCAGTATTTT. V is TRBV5-1 and J is TRBJ2-3; D perhaps matches TRBD1 (5 bases). The germline V and J ends were trimmed by 0 bases and 2 bases, with 13 bases remaining between them. This CDR3 comprises 16 residues. Per the germline V gene, CDR1 is SGHRS and CDR2 is YFSETQ.

The sample holds a few counts of this clonotype. The J gene is TRBJ1-3, the V gene TRBV25-1; D gene ambiguous. V lost 6 bases, J lost 0 bases, and 18 bases lay in between. The CDR3 has 17 residues. Germline V lookup: CDR1 MGHDK, CDR2 SYGVNS. CDR3 in DNA: TGTGCCAGCAGAGCAATGGACGGACCGAGCTCTGGAAACACCATATATTTT. This translates into CASRAMDGPSSGNTIYF.

In this sample, this clonotype turned up many times. V is TRBV5-1 and J is TRBJ2-5; 12 bases match TRBD2. Per the germline V gene, CDR1 is SGHRS and CDR2 is YFSETQ. This CDR3 has 14 residues. Trimming took 4 bases from V and 2 from J; bases not matched to a gene: 0. CDR3 loop: CASSGTSGQETQYF. The CDR3 coding sequence is TGCGCCAGCAGCGGGACTAGCGGGCAAGAGACCCAGTACTTC.

The table lists this clonotype with many counts. The chain is built from TRBV2 and TRBJ1-1, with D uncertain. Trimming cost V 1 base and J 5 bases, with 11 bases left between them. The CDR3 totals 14 residues. CDR1 and CDR2 from the germline V gene are SNHLY and FYNNEI. CDR3 nucleotide sequence: TGTGCCAGCAGTGAAGGGGTATTTAGGACTGAAGCTTTCTTT. This codes for CASSEGVFRTEAFF.

This clonotype was picked up a small number of times. The V gene is TRBV9, the J gene TRBJ1-6, with 7 bases matching TRBD1. CDR1 is SGDLS, CDR2 YYNGEE, per germline. J lost 1 base, V lost 3 bases, and 7 bases had no gene match. This CDR3 is built from 17 residues. CDR3 protein: CASSEGQSRSYNSPLHF. DNA of the CDR3: TGTGCCAGCAGCGAGGGACAGTCTCGGTCCTATAATTCACCCCTCCACTTT.